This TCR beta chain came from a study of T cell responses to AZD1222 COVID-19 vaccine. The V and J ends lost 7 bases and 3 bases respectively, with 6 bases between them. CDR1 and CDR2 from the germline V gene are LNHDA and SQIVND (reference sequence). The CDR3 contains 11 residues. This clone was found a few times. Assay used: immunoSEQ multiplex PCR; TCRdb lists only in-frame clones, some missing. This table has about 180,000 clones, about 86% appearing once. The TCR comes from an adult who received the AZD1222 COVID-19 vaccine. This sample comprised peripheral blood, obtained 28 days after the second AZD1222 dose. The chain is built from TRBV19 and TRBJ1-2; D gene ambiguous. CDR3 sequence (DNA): TGTGCCAGTACCGGACACTATGGCTACACCTTC. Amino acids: CASTGHYGYTF.